The 11 T cell receptor beta chains below come from one sample, sequenced in a study of identical twins. TCRdb reprocessed the 5' RACE reads via MiXCR and lists one record per CDR3 protein. The repertoire holds 350,000 to 600,000 distinct CDR3 sequences, with 12% to 15% as singletons. Separately, the same data were catalogued under a study of yellow fever vaccine responses in identical twins.

Sequencing was performed on CD4+ T cells sorted from blood. All receptors come from a woman aged 18-29 years in good health.

The rearrangement uses TRBV29-1 and TRBJ2-1, with 10 bases aligning to TRBD2. Germline V lookup: CDR1 SQVTM, CDR2 ANQGSEA. The junction had 7 bases not matched to a gene; V was cut back by 6 bases and J by 5 bases. The CDR3 runs 14 residues. The CDR3 DNA follows: TGCAGCGTGAAGCGGGAGGGAGTGAACAATGAGCAGTTCTTC. Protein product: CSVKREGVNNEQFF.

The chain joins TRBV20-1 to TRBJ1-2; maybe TRBD1 (5 bases). The length of the CDR3 is 14 residues. Trimming shortened V by 2 bases and J by 4 bases, and 14 bases separated the two germline ends. The germline V gene has CDR1 DFQATT and CDR2 SNEGSKA (reference sequence). The CDR3 spells CSARSLGGTYGYTF. As DNA, the CDR3 is TGCAGTGCTAGAAGTCTCGGGGGAACCTATGGCTACACCTTC.

This rearrangement joins TRBV14 to TRBJ2-1; 7 bases align to TRBD1. V lost 1 base and J lost 7; bases outside the gene matches: 4. This CDR3 has 14 amino acids. From germline, CDR1 is SGHDN and CDR2 FVKESK. The CDR3 coding sequence is TGTGCCAGCAGCCAAGTCTCCAGGGGGAATGAGCAGTTCTTC. This codes for CASSQVSRGNEQFF. The full variable domain, completed using reference TRBV14 and TRBJ2-1, is EAGVTQFPSHSVIEKGQTVTLRCDPISGHDNLYWYRRVMGKEIKFLLHFVKESKQDESGMPNNRFLAERTGGTYSTLKVQPAELEDSGVYFCASSQVSRGNEQFFGPGTRLTVL.

The chain is built from TRBV27 and TRBJ2-5, with TRBD1 matching 7 bases. V dropped 5 bases and J dropped 2; count of bases not matched to a gene: 5. There are 14 residues in the CDR3. Germline values: CDR1 MNHEY, CDR2 SMNVEV (reference sequence). In DNA, the CDR3 is TGTGCCAGCAGTAGATCACAGGGGCAAGAGACCCAGTACTTC. This encodes CASSRSQGQETQYF.

This clonotype was seen only a few times. The chain has TRBV5-6 and TRBJ2-5; 9 bases map to TRBD1. Looked up from germline, CDR1 is SGHDT and CDR2 is YYEEEE. Trimming at V came to 2 bases and at J to 2 bases, leaving 7 bases not matched to a gene. The length of the CDR3 is 16 residues. The chain's CDR3 is CASSFGTGRKQETQYF. CDR3 coding DNA: TGTGCCAGCAGCTTCGGGACAGGGCGGAAACAAGAGACCCAGTACTTC.

V is TRBV6-6 and J is TRBJ2-7, with unresolved D. V dropped 4 bases and J dropped 4 bases, with 11 bases sitting between them. Germline CDR1 MNHNY, CDR2 SVGAGI (reference sequence). There are 13 residues in the CDR3. The CDR3 reads CASSLGPMYEQYF. In nucleotides, the CDR3 is TGTGCCAGCAGTTTGGGCCCTATGTACGAGCAGTACTTC.

This clonotype has just a few counts. The chain links TRBV5-1 to TRBJ2-6; weak D call: TRBD2 (6 bases). This CDR3 has 19 residues. The V and J ends lost 0 bases and 4 bases respectively, with 20 bases between them. CDR1 and CDR2 (germline): SGHRS, YFSETQ. CDR3 sequence: CASSLDRGLQTRGANVLTF. The CDR3 nucleotides are TGCGCCAGCAGCTTGGACCGGGGACTCCAAACTCGGGGGGCCAACGTCCTGACTTTC.

V and J are TRBV28 and TRBJ2-6, with TRBD1 as a possible D gene (6 bases). The CDR3 is made up of 15 amino acids. V dropped 5 bases and J dropped 4 bases, with 12 bases sitting between them. CDR1 and CDR2 from the germline V gene are MDHEN and SYDVKM. The CDR3 region has the DNA TGTGCCAGCAGTCAACAGGGTTTCGGGGCCAACGTCCTGACTTTC. It translates to CASSQQGFGANVLTF.

The V and J genes are TRBV5-4 and TRBJ2-1; 9 bases agree with TRBD2. Germline CDR1 SGHNT, CDR2 YYREEE (reference sequence). The length of the CDR3 is 16 residues. The V gene end was trimmed by 0 bases and the J gene end by 7 bases; junction bases not matched to a gene: 8. As DNA, the CDR3 is TGTGCCAGCAGCTTGGGCCCAGGTCTAGCGGGGAATGAGCAGTTCTTC. It yields the protein CASSLGPGLAGNEQFF.

The chain combines TRBV20-1 with TRBJ2-3, with D possibly being TRBD1 or TRBD2 (6 bases each). The CDR3 has 15 residues. Germline loops: CDR1 DFQATT, CDR2 SNEGSKA (reference sequence). V lost 5 bases, J lost 6 bases, and 21 bases lay in between. The CDR3 DNA follows: TGCAGTGCTCCCCCTGCCGGGGGCCGACAGGATACGCAGTATTTT. This codes for CSAPPAGGRQDTQYF.

This clonotype appeared many times. The V and J genes are TRBV5-1 and TRBJ2-5; D gene ambiguous. V was pared by 0 bases and J by 5 bases, with 11 bases between. The germline gives CDR1 SGHRS, CDR2 YFSETQ. This CDR3 is 14 amino acids long. CDR3 nucleotide sequence: TGCGCCAGCAGCTTGGCTATGGGTTCGGAGACCCAGTACTTC. Translation gives CASSLAMGSETQYF.